The 24 T cell receptor beta chains below all came from one sample that was sequenced in a study of CD8+ T cells in alopecia areata. Once RNA had been extracted, it was reverse transcribed into cDNA to act as the sequencing template. Clones were sequenced by immunoSEQ multiplex PCR, and TCRdb holds only the in-frame ones, with some missing. The repertoire holds fewer than 100,000 clones, with nearly 45% as singletons. Sequences were obtained from CD4+ T cells sorted from blood. The receptors derive from a human donor with alopecia areata.

The sample holds a few counts of this clone. The CDR3 here is CSALDRADTGELFF. Here the CDR3 DNA reads TGCAGCGCCTTAGACAGGGCGGACACCGGGGAGCTGTTTTTT. This chain links TRBV29-1 with TRBJ2-2, with 7 positions matching TRBD1. The V gene end was trimmed by 7 bases and the J gene end by 3 bases; junction bases not matched to a gene: 8. The germline gives CDR1 SQVTM, CDR2 ANQGSEA. The CDR3 is made up of 14 amino acids.

This clone has a handful of counts. The genes are TRBV30 and TRBJ1-2; the D is unclear. V lost 4 bases, J lost 4 bases, and 13 bases lay in between. The CDR3 runs 13 residues. The germline CDR1 and CDR2 sequences are GTSNPN and SVGIG (reference sequence). The CDR3 nucleotides are TGTGCCTGGACCCTGGACCGACTCTATGGCTACACCTTC. Protein product: CAWTLDRLYGYTF.

V and J are TRBV20-1 and TRBJ2-5; D may be TRBD2 (6 bases). The germline gives CDR1 DFQATT, CDR2 SNEGSKA (reference sequence). The V end was cut by 5 bases, the J end by 5 bases, with 9 bases between. CDR3 length: 11 amino acids. The CDR3 DNA reads TGCAGTGCTCGGAGCGGGGAGACCCAGTACTTC. This translates into CSARSGETQYF.

This clone occurred a few times. The V call is TRBV5-1, the J call TRBJ2-3, with 9 bases lining up with TRBD2. Germline values: CDR1 SGHRS, CDR2 YFSETQ. V lost 3 bases, J lost 4 bases, and 6 bases stayed unmatched. This CDR3 is built from 15 residues. CDR3 amino acids: CASSSIAGVADTQYF. The CDR3 coding sequence is TGCGCCAGCAGCTCGATAGCGGGAGTGGCAGATACGCAGTATTTT.

The V and J genes are TRBV29-1 and TRBJ2-3; 10 nucleotides match TRBD2. V was clipped by 6 bases and J by 3 bases; unmatched bases: 9. The CDR3 runs 15 residues. Germline V gene data show CDR1 as SQVTM and CDR2 as ANQGSEA. CDR3 DNA sequence: TGCAGCGTCGCCTTGTCTAGCGGGAGAACAGATACGCAGTATTTT. It yields the protein CSVALSSGRTDTQYF.

This clone was seen ten or more times. The genes are TRBV29-1 and TRBJ2-5; 9 positions agree with TRBD1. V shed 6 bases and J 5 bases; nucleotides not matched to a gene: 10. The CDR3 extends over 14 amino acids. The V gene's germline CDR1 is SQVTM and CDR2 ANQGSEA. The CDR3 sequence is CSVVDRGSGETQYF. Here the CDR3 DNA reads TGCAGCGTCGTGGACAGGGGATCCGGGGAGACCCAGTACTTC. The variable domain in full, completed from reference TRBV29-1 and TRBJ2-5, reads SAVISQKPSRDICQRGTSLTIQCQVDSQVTMMFWYRQQPGQSLTLIATANQGSEATYESGFVIDKFPISRPNLTFSTLTVSNMSPEDSSIYLCSVVDRGSGETQYFGPGTRLLVL.

A word on this clone: Other nucleotide sequences from this sample produce the same CDR3. The chain joins TRBV30 to TRBJ2-5; D is uncertain. V dropped 0 bases and J dropped 5 bases, with 7 bases sitting between them. CDR1 is GTSNPN and CDR2 is SVGIG in the germline V gene (reference sequence). The CDR3 totals 12 residues. The CDR3, as DNA: TGTGCCTGGAGTGTACGAGAGGAGACCCAGTACTTC. Amino acids: CAWSVREETQYF. Together with reference TRBV30 and TRBJ2-5, the CDR3 gives the full variable domain: SQTIHQWPATLVQPVGSPLSLECTVEGTSNPNLYWYRQAAGRGLQLLFYSVGIGQISSEVPQNLSASRPQDRQFILSSKKLLLSDSGFYLCAWSVREETQYFGPGTRLLVL.

The V gene is TRBV28, the J gene TRBJ2-3; D could derive from TRBD1 or TRBD2 (5 bases each). This CDR3 region has 13 residues. Per germline, CDR1 MDHEN and CDR2 SYDVKM. The V end lost 10 bases, the J end lost 0 bases, and 11 bases lay between the germline ends. CDR3 sequence: CATSGQSTDTQYF. DNA of the CDR3: TGTGCCACCTCGGGGCAGAGCACAGATACGCAGTATTTT.

The chain recombines TRBV29-1 with TRBJ2-5; a possible D gene is TRBD2 (5 bases). This CDR3 comprises 12 residues. Germline loops: CDR1 SQVTM, CDR2 ANQGSEA. Deletions cut 7 bases from V and 5 bases from J, with 14 bases between. The CDR3 nucleotides read TGCAGCGCCCGAGGAGGCTACGAGACCCAGTACTTC. Residues: CSARGGYETQYF. The full variable domain, rest sourced from reference TRBV29-1 and TRBJ2-5, is SAVISQKPSRDICQRGTSLTIQCQVDSQVTMMFWYRQQPGQSLTLIATANQGSEATYESGFVIDKFPISRPNLTFSTLTVSNMSPEDSSIYLCSARGGYETQYFGPGTRLLVL.

V and J are TRBV30 and TRBJ2-5; 12 positions match TRBD2. The V segment lost 4 bases and the J segment 5 bases; nucleotides outside the gene matches: 14. The CDR3 runs 17 residues. Per germline, CDR1 GTSNPN and CDR2 SVGIG (reference sequence). As DNA, the CDR3 is TGTGCCTGGACCCCGGGACTAGCGGGCCAAAAAGGGGAGACCCAGTACTTC. The encoded protein is CAWTPGLAGQKGETQYF.

A remark on this clone: The same CDR3 is also encoded by other DNA sequences in this sample. The gene calls are TRBV29-1 and TRBJ2-5; D not resolved. This CDR3 is built from 12 residues. The germline CDR1 and CDR2 sequences are SQVTM and ANQGSEA. V was trimmed by 4 bases and J by 4 bases, leaving 10 bases between them. CDR3 loop: CSVGARGETQYF. The CDR3 DNA follows: TGCAGCGTTGGGGCTAGAGGAGAGACCCAGTACTTC.

V usage is TRBV5-1 and J usage is TRBJ2-2; D uncertain. Germline V CDR1 and CDR2: SGHRS, YFSETQ. There are 15 residues in the CDR3. Trimming took off 0 bases at V and 0 bases at J, with 6 bases between the two ends. The CDR3 here is CASSLVVANTGELFF. The CDR3 DNA sequence: TGCGCCAGCAGCTTGGTAGTCGCGAACACCGGGGAGCTGTTTTTT.

This clone has a handful of counts. The rearrangement joins TRBV10-3 to TRBJ2-1; 10 bases are shared with TRBD1. Germline-derived CDR1 and CDR2 are ENHRY and SYGVKD. The junction had 7 bases not matched to a gene; V was cut back by 3 bases and J by 8 bases. The CDR3 consists of 15 residues. CDR3 DNA sequence: TGTGCCATCAGTGAATGGGACAGGGGAGAGGATGAGCAGTTCTTC. Translating it yields CAISEWDRGEDEQFF.

This rearrangement joins TRBV18 to TRBJ2-5; D might be TRBD2 (6 bases). The CDR3 consists of 14 residues. Germline V gives CDR1 KGHSH, CDR2 LQKENI. Between the trimmed V and J ends, which lost 6 bases and 2 bases, there was a span of 13 bases. The CDR3 protein is CASSLPLAQETQYF. In DNA form, the CDR3 reads TGTGCCAGCTCGCTGCCTCTAGCGCAAGAGACCCAGTACTTC.

This clone has just a few counts. CDR3 protein: CASSQVPPETQYF. CDR3 nucleotides: TGTGCCAGCAGCCAAGTCCCTCCGGAGACCCAGTACTTC. This chain uses TRBV14 with TRBJ2-5; unclear D gene. Between the trimmed V and J ends, which lost 1 base and 5 bases, there was a span of 8 bases. Germline CDR1 reads SGHDN; CDR2 reads FVKESK. This CDR3 contains 13 residues.

This clone was detected only a few times. V usage is TRBV2 and J usage is TRBJ1-4; D remains unclear. CDR1 is SNHLY, CDR2 FYNNEI, per germline. The CDR3 contains 12 residues. Trimming removed 6 bases from V and 8 bases from J, with 10 bases in between. CDR3 region: CASRWEGEKLFF. The CDR3 bases are TGTGCCAGCAGATGGGAAGGGGAAAAACTGTTTTTT.

The rearrangement links TRBV29-1 to TRBJ2-3; TRBD1 or TRBD2 may be the D gene (6 bases each). V was trimmed by 5 bases and J by 2 bases, leaving 14 bases between them. Germline-derived CDR1 and CDR2 are SQVTM and ANQGSEA. The CDR3 length is 14 residues. DNA of the CDR3: TGCAGCGTTTCGAGGGGGGACTCCACAGATACGCAGTATTTT. This translates into CSVSRGDSTDTQYF.

V and J are TRBV30 and TRBJ2-5; D is possibly TRBD1 (5 bases). V dropped 1 base and J dropped 5 bases, with 11 bases sitting between them. The CDR3 consists of 13 residues. Germline V lookup: CDR1 GTSNPN, CDR2 SVGIG (reference sequence). The CDR3 nucleotides read TGTGCCTGGAGTGGGGCAGGGCTGGAGACCCAGTACTTC. Translation gives CAWSGAGLETQYF.

To note about this clone: Other DNA sequences in the sample encode the same CDR3. The V gene is TRBV30, the J gene TRBJ2-3, with D hard to call. V lost 0 bases and J lost 1, with 5 bases in between. Germline CDR1 GTSNPN, CDR2 SVGIG (reference sequence). The CDR3 totals 13 residues. The CDR3 DNA reads TGTGCCTGGAGTGTTAGAGGCACAGATACGCAGTATTTT. This sequence encodes CAWSVRGTDTQYF. Full variable domain (missing parts from reference TRBV30 and TRBJ2-3): SQTIHQWPATLVQPVGSPLSLECTVEGTSNPNLYWYRQAAGRGLQLLFYSVGIGQISSEVPQNLSASRPQDRQFILSSKKLLLSDSGFYLCAWSVRGTDTQYFGPGTRLTVL.

This chain uses TRBV28 with TRBJ2-7; TRBD1 matches at 7 bases. The trim removed 4 bases at V and 3 bases at J, leaving 9 bases unmatched. This CDR3 is 15 amino acids long. Germline loops: CDR1 MDHEN, CDR2 SYDVKM. The CDR3 nucleotides are TGTGCCAGCAGTTCCTCCGGGACAGTTTTCTACGAGCAGTACTTC. As protein: CASSSSGTVFYEQYF.

This clone was observed a handful of times. The chain recombines TRBV29-1 with TRBJ1-2; D is ambiguous. Per the germline V gene, CDR1 is SQVTM and CDR2 is ANQGSEA. There are 10 residues in the CDR3. The ends were cut back, 4 bases at V and 6 bases at J, with 6 bases in the middle. In DNA, the CDR3 is TGCAGCGTTGGGCGAGATGGCTACACCTTC. It codes for CSVGRDGYTF.

In its sample, this clone was seen a few times. This chain joins TRBV4-3 and TRBJ2-5; maybe TRBD1 (6 bases). There are 16 residues in the CDR3. Germline V lookup: CDR1 LGHNA, CDR2 YSLEER. The V end was cut by 0 bases, the J end by 5 bases, with 16 bases between. CDR3: CASSQDFRGPDETQYF. In nucleotides, the CDR3 is TGCGCCAGCAGCCAAGATTTCAGGGGACCAGACGAGACCCAGTACTTC.

This clone was seen only a few times. This chain connects TRBV29-1 to TRBJ2-2, with TRBD1 matching 10 bases. This CDR3 spans 13 amino acids. Germline CDR1 is SQVTM and CDR2 is ANQGSEA. The V and J ends lost 6 bases and 8 bases, in that order; junction bases with no gene match: 6. DNA for the CDR3: TGCAGCGTCCTCGGGACAGGGGCGGGGGAGCTGTTTTTT. Its translation is CSVLGTGAGELFF.

V and J are TRBV30 and TRBJ1-2; the D gene is possibly TRBD1 (5 bases). The CDR3 contains 12 residues. CDR1 is GTSNPN and CDR2 is SVGIG in the germline V gene (reference sequence). V lost 5 bases and J 2 bases, leaving 9 bases between the germline ends. CDR3 nucleotide sequence: TGTGCCTGGGACACAGGAAACTATGGCTACACCTTC. Protein product: CAWDTGNYGYTF.